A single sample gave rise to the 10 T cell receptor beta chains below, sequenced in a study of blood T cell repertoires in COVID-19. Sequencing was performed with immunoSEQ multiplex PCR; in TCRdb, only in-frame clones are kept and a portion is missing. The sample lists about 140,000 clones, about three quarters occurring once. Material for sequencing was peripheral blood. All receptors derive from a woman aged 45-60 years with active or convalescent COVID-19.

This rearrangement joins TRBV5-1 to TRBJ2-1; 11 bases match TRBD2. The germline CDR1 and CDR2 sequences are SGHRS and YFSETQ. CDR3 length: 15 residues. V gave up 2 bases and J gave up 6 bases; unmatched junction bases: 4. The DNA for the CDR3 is TGCGCCAGCAGCTTAGGACTAGCGGGCACCAATGAGCAGTTCTTC. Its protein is CASSLGLAGTNEQFF.

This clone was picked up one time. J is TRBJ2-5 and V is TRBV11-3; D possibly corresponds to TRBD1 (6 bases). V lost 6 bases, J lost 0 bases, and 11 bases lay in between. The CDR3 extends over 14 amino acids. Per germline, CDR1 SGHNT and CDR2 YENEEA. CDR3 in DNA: TGTGCCAGCAGTCAAGGGGGTTACCAAGAGACCCAGTACTTC. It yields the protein CASSQGGYQETQYF. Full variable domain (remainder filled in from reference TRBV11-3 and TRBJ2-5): EAGVVQSPRYKIIEKKQPVAFWCNPISGHNTLYWYLQNLGQGPELLIRYENEEAVDDSQLPKDRFSAERLKGVDSTLKIQPAELGDSAVYLCASSQGGYQETQYFGPGTRLLVL.

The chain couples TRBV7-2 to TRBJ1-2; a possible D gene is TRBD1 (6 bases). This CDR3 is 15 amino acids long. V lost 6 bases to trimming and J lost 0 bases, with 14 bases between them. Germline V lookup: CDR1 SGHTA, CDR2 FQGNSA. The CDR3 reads CASSSGTRPNYGYTF. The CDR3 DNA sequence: TGTGCCAGCAGTTCCGGGACAAGACCTAACTATGGCTACACCTTC.

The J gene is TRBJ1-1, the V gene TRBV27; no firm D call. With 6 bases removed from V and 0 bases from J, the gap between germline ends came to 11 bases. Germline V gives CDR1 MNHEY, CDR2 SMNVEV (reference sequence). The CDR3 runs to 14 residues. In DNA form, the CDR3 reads TGTGCCAGCAGGACGAGGCCCATGAACACTGAAGCTTTCTTT. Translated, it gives CASRTRPMNTEAFF.

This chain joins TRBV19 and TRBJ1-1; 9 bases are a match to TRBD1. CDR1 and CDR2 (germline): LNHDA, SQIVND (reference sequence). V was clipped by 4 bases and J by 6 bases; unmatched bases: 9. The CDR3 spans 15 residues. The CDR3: CASSRGTGRFAEAFF. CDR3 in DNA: TGTGCCAGTAGTAGGGGGACAGGGAGGTTCGCTGAAGCTTTCTTT.

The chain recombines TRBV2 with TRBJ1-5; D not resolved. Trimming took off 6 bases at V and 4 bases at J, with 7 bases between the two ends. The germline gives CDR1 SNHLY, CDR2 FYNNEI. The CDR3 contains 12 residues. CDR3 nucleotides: TGTGCCAGCAGCAACAATAATCAGCCCCAGCATTTT. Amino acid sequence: CASSNNNQPQHF.

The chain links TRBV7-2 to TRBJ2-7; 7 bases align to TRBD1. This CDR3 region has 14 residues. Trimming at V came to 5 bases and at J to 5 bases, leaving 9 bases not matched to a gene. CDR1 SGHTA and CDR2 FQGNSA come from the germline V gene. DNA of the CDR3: TGTGCCAGCAGCACTTTGACAGGGAGCCACGAGCAGTACTTC. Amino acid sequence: CASSTLTGSHEQYF. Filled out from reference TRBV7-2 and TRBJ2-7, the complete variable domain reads GAGVSQSPSNKVTEKGKDVELRCDPISGHTALYWYRQSLGQGLEFLIYFQGNSAPDKSGLPSDRFSAERTGGSVSTLTIQRTQQEDSAVYLCASSTLTGSHEQYFGPGTRLTVT.

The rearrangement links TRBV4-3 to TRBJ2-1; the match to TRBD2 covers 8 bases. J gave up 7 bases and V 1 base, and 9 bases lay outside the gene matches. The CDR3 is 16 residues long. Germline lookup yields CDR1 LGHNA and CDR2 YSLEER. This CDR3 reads CASSQASGGLWNEQFF. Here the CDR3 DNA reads TGCGCCAGCAGCCAAGCGAGCGGGGGCCTTTGGAATGAGCAGTTCTTC.

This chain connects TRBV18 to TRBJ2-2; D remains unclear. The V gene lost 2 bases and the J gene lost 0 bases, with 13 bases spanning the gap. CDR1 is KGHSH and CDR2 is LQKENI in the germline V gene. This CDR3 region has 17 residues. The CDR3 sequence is CASSPRLRSANTGELFF. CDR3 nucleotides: TGTGCCAGCTCACCAAGATTGCGGAGTGCGAACACCGGGGAGCTGTTTTTT.

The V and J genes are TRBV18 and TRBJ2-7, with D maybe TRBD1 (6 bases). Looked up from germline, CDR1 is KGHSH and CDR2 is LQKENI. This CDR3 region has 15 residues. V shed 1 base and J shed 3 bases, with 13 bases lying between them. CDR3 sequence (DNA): TGTGCCAGCTCACCACGAAGGACAGACCGCTACGAGCAGTACTTC. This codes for CASSPRRTDRYEQYF.